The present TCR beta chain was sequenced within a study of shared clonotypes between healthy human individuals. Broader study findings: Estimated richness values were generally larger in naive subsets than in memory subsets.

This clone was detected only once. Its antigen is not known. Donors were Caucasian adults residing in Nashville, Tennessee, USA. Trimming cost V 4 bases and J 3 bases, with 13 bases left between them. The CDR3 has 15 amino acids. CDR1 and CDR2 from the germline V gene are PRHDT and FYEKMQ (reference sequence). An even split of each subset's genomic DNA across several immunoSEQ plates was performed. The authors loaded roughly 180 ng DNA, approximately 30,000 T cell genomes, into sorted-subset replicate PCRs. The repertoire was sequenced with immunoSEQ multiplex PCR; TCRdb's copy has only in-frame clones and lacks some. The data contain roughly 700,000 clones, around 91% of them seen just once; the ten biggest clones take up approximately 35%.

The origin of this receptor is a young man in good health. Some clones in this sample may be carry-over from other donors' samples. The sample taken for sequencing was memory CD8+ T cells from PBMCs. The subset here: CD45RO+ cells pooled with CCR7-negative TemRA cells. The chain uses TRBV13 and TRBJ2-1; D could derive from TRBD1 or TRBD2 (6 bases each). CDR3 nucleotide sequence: TGTGCCAGCAGCTCAGAGGGGGGCATCTACAATGAGCAGTTCTTC. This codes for CASSSEGGIYNEQFF.